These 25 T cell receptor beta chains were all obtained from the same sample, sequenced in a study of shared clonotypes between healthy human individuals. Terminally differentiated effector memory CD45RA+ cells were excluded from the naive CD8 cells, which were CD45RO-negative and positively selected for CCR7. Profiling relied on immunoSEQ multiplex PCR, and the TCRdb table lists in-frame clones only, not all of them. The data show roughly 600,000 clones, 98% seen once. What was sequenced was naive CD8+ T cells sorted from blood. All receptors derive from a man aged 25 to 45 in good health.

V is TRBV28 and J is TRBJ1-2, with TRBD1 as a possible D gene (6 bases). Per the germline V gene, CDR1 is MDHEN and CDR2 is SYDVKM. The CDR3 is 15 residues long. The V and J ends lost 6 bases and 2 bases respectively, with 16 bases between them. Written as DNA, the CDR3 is TGTGCCAGCAGCGCGAACAGGGAGGCGAACTATGGCTACACCTTC. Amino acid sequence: CASSANREANYGYTF.

For the CDR3, the DNA is TGCAGCGTTTGGGCACTAGCGGGAGGAAGATACAATGAGCAGTTCTTC. It specifies CSVWALAGGRYNEQFF. This rearrangement joins TRBV29-1 to TRBJ2-1; 12 nucleotides align to TRBD2. Germline lookup yields CDR1 SQVTM and CDR2 ANQGSEA. The CDR3 consists of 16 residues. Trimming removed 5 bases from V and 4 bases from J; junction bases left unmatched: 9.

The CDR3 loop is CASSSWTGGYSSSGANVLTF. The CDR3 coding sequence is TGTGCCAGCAGCTCCTGGACAGGGGGCTACTCTAGCTCTGGGGCCAACGTCCTGACTTTC. The chain couples TRBV5-4 to TRBJ2-6, with 11 bases matching TRBD1. The V gene end was trimmed by 3 bases and the J gene end by 0 bases; junction bases not matched to a gene: 11. This CDR3 region has 20 residues. CDR1 is SGHNT, CDR2 YYREEE, per germline (reference sequence). Combining the CDR3 with reference TRBV5-4 and TRBJ2-6 gives the whole variable domain ETGVTQSPTHLIKTRGQQVTLRCSSQSGHNTVSWYQQALGQGPQFIFQYYREEENGRGNFPPRFSGLQFPNYSSELNVNALELDDSALYLCASSSWTGGYSSSGANVLTFGAGSRLTVL.

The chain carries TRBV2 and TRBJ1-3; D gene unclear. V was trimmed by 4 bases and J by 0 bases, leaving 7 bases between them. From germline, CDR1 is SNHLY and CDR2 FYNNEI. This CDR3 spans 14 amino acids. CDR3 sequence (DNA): TGTGCCAGCAGTGGGAAGCGCTCTGGAAACACCATATATTTT. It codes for CASSGKRSGNTIYF. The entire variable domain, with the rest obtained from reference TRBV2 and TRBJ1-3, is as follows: EPEVTQTPSHQVTQMGQEVILRCVPISNHLYFYWYRQILGQKVEFLVSFYNNEISEKSEIFDDQFSVERPDGSNFTLKIRSTKLEDSAMYFCASSGKRSGNTIYFGEGSWLTVV.

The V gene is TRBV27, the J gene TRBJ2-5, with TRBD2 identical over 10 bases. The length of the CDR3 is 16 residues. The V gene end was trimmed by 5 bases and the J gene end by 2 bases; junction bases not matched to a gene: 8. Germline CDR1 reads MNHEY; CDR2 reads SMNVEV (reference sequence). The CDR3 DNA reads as TGTGCCAGCAGTGAACTGGGACTAGCGCGGCAAGAGACCCAGTACTTC. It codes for CASSELGLARQETQYF.

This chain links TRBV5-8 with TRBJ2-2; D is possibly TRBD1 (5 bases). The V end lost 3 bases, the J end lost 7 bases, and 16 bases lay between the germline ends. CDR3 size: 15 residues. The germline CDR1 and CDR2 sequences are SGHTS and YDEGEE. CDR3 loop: CASSSFLTADGELFF. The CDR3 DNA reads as TGTGCCAGCAGCTCGTTTCTGACAGCTGACGGGGAGCTGTTTTTT.

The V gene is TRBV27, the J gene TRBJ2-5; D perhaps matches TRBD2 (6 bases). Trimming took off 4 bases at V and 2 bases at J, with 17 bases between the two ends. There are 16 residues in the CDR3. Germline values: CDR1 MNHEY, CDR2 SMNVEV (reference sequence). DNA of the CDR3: TGTGCCAGCAGTTATTCATGGGGGGAGGCTCAAGAGACCCAGTACTTC. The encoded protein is CASSYSWGEAQETQYF.

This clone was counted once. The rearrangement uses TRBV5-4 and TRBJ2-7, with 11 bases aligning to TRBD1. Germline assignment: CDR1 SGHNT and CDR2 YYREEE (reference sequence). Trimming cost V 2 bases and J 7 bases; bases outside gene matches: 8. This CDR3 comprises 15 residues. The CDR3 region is CASSFSGTGGIEQYF. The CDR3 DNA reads TGTGCCAGCAGCTTCTCCGGGACAGGGGGAATTGAGCAGTACTTC.

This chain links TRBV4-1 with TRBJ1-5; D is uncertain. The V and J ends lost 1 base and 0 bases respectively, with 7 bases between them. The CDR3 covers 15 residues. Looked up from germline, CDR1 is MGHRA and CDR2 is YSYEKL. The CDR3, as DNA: TGCGCCAGCAGCCAAGTTATTGGTAGCAATCAGCCCCAGCATTTT. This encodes CASSQVIGSNQPQHF.

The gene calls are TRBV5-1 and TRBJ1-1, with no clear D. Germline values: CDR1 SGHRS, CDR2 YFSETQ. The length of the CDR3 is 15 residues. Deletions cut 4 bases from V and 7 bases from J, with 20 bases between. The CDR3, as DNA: TGCGCCAGCAGCGCCTACGCTCGGGGTATCGATGAAGCTTTCTTT. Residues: CASSAYARGIDEAFF.

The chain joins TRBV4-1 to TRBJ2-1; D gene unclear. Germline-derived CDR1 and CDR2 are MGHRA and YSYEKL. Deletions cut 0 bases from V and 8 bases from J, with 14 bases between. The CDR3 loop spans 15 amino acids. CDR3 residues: CASSQEQRGMHEQFF. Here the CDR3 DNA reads TGCGCCAGCAGCCAAGAGCAACGCGGCATGCATGAGCAGTTCTTC.

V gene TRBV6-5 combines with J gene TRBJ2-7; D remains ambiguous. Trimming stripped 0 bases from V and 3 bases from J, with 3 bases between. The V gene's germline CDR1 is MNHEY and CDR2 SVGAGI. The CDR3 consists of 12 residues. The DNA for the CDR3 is TGTGCCAGCAGTTACTCGAACTACGAGCAGTACTTC. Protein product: CASSYSNYEQYF.

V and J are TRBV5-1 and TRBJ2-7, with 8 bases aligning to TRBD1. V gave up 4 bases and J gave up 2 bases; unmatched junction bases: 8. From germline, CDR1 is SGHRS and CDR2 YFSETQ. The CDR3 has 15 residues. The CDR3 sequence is CASSLSRGHPYEQYF. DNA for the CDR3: TGCGCCAGCAGCCTATCCAGGGGGCACCCCTACGAGCAGTACTTC.

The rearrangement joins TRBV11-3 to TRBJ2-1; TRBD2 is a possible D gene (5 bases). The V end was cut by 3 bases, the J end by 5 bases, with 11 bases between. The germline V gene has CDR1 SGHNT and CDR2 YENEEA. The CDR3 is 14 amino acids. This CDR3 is CASSFYSDNNEQFF. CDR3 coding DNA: TGTGCCAGCAGCTTTTATAGCGATAACAATGAGCAGTTCTTC.

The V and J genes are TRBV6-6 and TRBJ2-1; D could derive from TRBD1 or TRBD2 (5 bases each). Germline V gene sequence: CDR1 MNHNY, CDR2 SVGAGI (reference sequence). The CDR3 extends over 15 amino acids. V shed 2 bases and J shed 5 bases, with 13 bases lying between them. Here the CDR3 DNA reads TGTGCCAGCAGTTACCCCGGGACCGCAGACAATGAGCAGTTCTTC. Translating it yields CASSYPGTADNEQFF.

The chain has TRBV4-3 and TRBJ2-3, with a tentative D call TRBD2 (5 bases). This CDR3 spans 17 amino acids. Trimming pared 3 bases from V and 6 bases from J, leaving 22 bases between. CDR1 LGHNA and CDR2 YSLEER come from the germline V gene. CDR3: CASSHEVVHGNRDTQYF. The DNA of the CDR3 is TGCGCCAGCAGCCACGAGGTAGTGCACGGGAACCGGGATACGCAGTATTTT.

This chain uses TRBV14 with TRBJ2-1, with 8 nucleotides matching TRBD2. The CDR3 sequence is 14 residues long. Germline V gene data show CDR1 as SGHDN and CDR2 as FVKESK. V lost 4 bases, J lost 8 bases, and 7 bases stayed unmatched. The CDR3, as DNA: TGTGCCAGCAGCCGAGGACTAGCTCTCGATGAGCAGTTCTTC. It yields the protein CASSRGLALDEQFF.

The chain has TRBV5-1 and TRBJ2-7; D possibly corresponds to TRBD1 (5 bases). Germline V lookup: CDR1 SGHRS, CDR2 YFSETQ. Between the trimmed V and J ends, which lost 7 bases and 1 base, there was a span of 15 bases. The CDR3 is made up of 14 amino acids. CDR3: CASRAGLGSYEQYF. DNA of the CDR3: TGCGCCAGCCGCGCAGGGTTAGGATCCTACGAGCAGTACTTC.

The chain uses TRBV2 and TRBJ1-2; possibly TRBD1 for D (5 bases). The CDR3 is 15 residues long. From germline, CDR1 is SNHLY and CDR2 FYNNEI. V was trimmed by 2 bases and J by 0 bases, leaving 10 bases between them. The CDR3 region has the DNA TGTGCCAGCAGTGAATTTCAAGGGGCTAACTATGGCTACACCTTC. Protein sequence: CASSEFQGANYGYTF.

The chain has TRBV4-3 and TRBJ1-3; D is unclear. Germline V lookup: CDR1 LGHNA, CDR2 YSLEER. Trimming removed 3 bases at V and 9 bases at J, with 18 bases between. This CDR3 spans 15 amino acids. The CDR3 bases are TGCGCCAGCAGCCAGGACGTTGGGTTTGGAGGCACCATATATTTT. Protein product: CASSQDVGFGGTIYF.

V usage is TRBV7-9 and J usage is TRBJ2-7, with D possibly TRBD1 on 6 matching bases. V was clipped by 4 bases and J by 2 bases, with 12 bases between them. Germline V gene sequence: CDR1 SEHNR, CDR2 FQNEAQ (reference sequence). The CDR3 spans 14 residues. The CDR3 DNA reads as TGTGCCAGCAGCTCCCCGACAGGTCCCTACGAGCAGTACTTC. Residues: CASSSPTGPYEQYF.

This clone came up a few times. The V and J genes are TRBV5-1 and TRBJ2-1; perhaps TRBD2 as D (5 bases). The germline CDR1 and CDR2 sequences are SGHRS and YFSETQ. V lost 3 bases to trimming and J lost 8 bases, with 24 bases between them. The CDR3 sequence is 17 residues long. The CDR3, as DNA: TGCGCCAGCAGCTGGACTCGCTCAGCCGACCGGCCCGATGAGCAGTTCTTC. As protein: CASSWTRSADRPDEQFF.

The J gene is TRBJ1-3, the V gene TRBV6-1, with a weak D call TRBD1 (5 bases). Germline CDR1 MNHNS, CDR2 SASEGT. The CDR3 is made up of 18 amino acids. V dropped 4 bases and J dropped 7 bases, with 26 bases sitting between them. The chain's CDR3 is CASSASRTRRGPVNTIYF. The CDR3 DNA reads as TGTGCCAGCAGTGCCTCACGAACACGGAGGGGCCCGGTCAACACCATATATTTT.

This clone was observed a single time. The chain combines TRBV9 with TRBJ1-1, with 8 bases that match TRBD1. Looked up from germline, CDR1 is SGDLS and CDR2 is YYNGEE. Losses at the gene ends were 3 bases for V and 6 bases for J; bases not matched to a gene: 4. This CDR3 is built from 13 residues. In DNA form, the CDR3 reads TGTGCCAGCAGCGCCGGGACAGGATCTGAAGCTTTCTTT. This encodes CASSAGTGSEAFF.

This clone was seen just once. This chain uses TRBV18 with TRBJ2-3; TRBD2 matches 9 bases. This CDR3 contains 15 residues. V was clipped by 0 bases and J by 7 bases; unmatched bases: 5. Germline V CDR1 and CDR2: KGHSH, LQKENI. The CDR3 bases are TGTGCCAGCTCACCACCGAAGACTAGCGGAAATACGCAGTATTTT. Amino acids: CASSPPKTSGNTQYF.